The present TCR beta chain was sequenced within a study of identical twins. Only healthy Caucasians were included as donors. One entry per CDR3 protein results from TCRdb running MiXCR on the 5' RACE reads. The sample yields about 280,000 distinct CDR3 sequences, under 9% seen once. Notes on the study in general: Twins shared beta out-of-frame sequences in excess, but this excess was weaker.

Germline V gene lookup returns CDR1 SGHVS and CDR2 FNYEAQ. Trimming removed 0 bases from V and 6 bases from J, with 9 bases in between. The CDR3 length is 13 residues. As regards this clonotype: Antigen unknown.

This same sample was also part of a study on yellow fever vaccine responses in identical twins.

This sequence was found in a woman between 18 and 29 years old in good health. The sequencing sample was made of memory (CD45RO+) T cells sorted from blood. The chain combines TRBV7-6 with TRBJ2-7, with D possibly matching TRBD1 (6 bases). CDR3 amino acids: CASSLAPRGEQYF. The CDR3 coding sequence is TGTGCCAGCAGCTTAGCCCCCAGGGGCGAGCAGTACTTC.